This T cell receptor (beta chain) emerged from a study of T cell responses to AZD1222 COVID-19 vaccine listed by TCRdb under 2021. Background on the whole study: TCR sequencing was performed for roughly 250 trial participants, of whom about 200 were given two doses of AZD1222 and around 26 were given two doses of MenACWY control vaccine. Trial participants were enrolled by age into subgroups of 18-55, 56-69 and 70-plus years, and around 150, 28 and 57 TCR-sequenced participants, respectively, were included in these subgroups. Study-wide findings and limitations: Because no day 14 peak-response samples were available, repertoires were characterized only after the peak T cell response. Conclusions about previously exposed vaccinees were limited because only a handful of AZD1222 recipients were SARS-CoV-2 seropositive at baseline. Epitopes outside the regions mutated in the B.1.351 and B.1.1.7 variants were reportedly recognized by nearly half of the unique spike-specific TCRs. The whole spike protein was spanned by vaccine-associated CD4 TCRs, and dominant responses were seen in regions 160-218 and 743-854. Spike-specific TCR breadth and depth rose significantly after two AZD1222 doses compared with day 0 and with MenACWY recipients. Participants were mostly white British and included more females than males, and it was suggested by the authors that clonal diversity may have been underestimated. In the small 56-69-year group, the increase in depth fell short of significance, most likely because of low power.

Spanning cysteine to phenylalanine, the CDR3 consists of 15 amino acids. Only CDR3 DNA is held: 45 bases, read in frame from base 1. Taken from the germline V gene, the CDR1 and CDR2 loops are MNHEY and SVGAGI. V loses 2 bases at its end and J loses 3 bases; junction bases beyond the gene matches: 2. The sample's time point label, decoded: about 28 days (+/-7) after the second vaccine dose. AZD1222 recipients whose second dose came at about 4 weeks and those whose second dose came at about 12 weeks were combined into one group, since spike-specific TCR depth and breadth did not differ between the two schedules. Samples from vaccinated people were obtained from the UK trials COV001 and COV002, which included a single-blind randomized controlled phase 2/3 trial of AZD1222 (ChAdOx1 nCoV-19) in healthy adults. For TCRbeta chain sequencing, PBMC samples from trial participants were taken at day 0 and at day 28 after the second dose.

In the case of this clone: What antigen it recognizes has not been identified. No qualities accompany the bases; no much larger clone lies one base away.

The CDR3 regions of human TCRbeta chains were analyzed by immunosequencing. The paper's processing steps were these. Repertoire TCRs were checked for matches against a reference library of SARS-CoV-2-specific TCRs that had been generated using the MIRA antigen-specificity platform. Breadth meant the fraction of unique TCRs that were SARS-CoV-2-associated, whereas depth meant the fraction of total T cells that were SARS-CoV-2-associated. Using the MIRA data, every spike-specific TCR was mapped to the spike region that the TCR reacted to and assigned to either a CD4 or a CD8 class. Log10-transformed breadth and depth values were compared by one-way ANOVA with Sidak's multiple comparisons tests. TCRdb limited this immuneACCESS table to in-frame rearrangements with V and J called. A share of clones is missing; checked studies link under half to unresolved V genes, and the rest is unexplained. V, J and clone size reflect that table, while D and trimming were determined from the DNA. This sample is represented by more than 90,000 clones; about 89% of them were singletons. The top ten clones comprise about 7.1% of the sample.

The sequence joins TRBV6-5 to TRBJ2-2, with TRBD1 identical over 8 junction bases. The origin of this receptor is an adult who received the AZD1222 COVID-19 vaccine. The source material was peripheral blood, sampled 28 days after the second AZD1222 dose. The CDR3: CASSYAQGDTGELFF. The DNA sequence reads TGTGCCAGCAGTTACGCACAGGGGGACACCGGGGAGCTGTTTTTT.